This TCR beta chain was obtained from a study of T cells after yellow fever vaccination. TCRdb recomputed calls from the 5' RACE reads with MiXCR, one row per CDR3 protein. The repertoire consists of 300,000 or so distinct CDR3 sequences, with under 9% occurring once and the leading ten covering about 3.7%. This clonotype was sampled from a man younger than 35 who received the YFV17D yellow fever vaccine. Here the sequenced sample was CD4+ T cells sorted from PBMCs, taken 5 days after the yellow fever booster vaccination.

CDR3 bases: TGCAGTGCAGGGAGGAGGACCTTC. Protein product: CSAGRRTF. The chain couples TRBV20-1 to TRBJ1-2; D gene ambiguous. V shed 6 bases and J shed 14 bases, with 10 bases lying between them. The CDR3 has 8 residues. CDR1 is DFQATT, CDR2 SNEGSKA, per germline (reference sequence).